This entry is about one T cell receptor beta chain. The data were taken from a study of blood T cell repertoires in COVID-19. Overall study context: The samples span acute and convalescent COVID-19 from the United States, Italy and Spain.

Trimming took off 2 bases at V and 6 bases at J, with 19 bases between the two ends. The CDR3 has 16 residues. The germline gives CDR1 KGHSH, CDR2 LQKENI. Profiled with immunoSEQ multiplex PCR; TCRdb holds only in-frame clones, not every one. Among about 49,000 clones listed, approximately 90% were seen once. Material for sequencing was peripheral blood. The chain combines TRBV18 with TRBJ1-1, with a weak D call TRBD1 (5 bases). The sequence was obtained from an older man with acute or convalescent COVID-19. CDR3 in DNA: TGTGCCAGCTCACCAGTCAGTACGGGGGGGATGCCTGAAGCTTTCTTT. Translating gives CASSPVSTGGMPEAFF.